The 2 T cell receptor beta chains in this list originate from one sample, sequenced in a study of PD-L1 blockade in urothelial cancer. Here immunoSEQ multiplex PCR was the method, and the copy in TCRdb shows in-frame clones only, minus some. The sample consists of 90,000 or so clones, 90% of them appearing once. Indicated time point: pretreatment peripheral blood. The starting material was PBMCs, obtained around atezolizumab (anti-PD-L1) treatment. The receptors come from a man in his sixties with urothelial cancer.

This clone appeared once. V is TRBV5-1 and J is TRBJ2-1, with TRBD2 identical over 11 bases. V shed 0 bases and J 0 bases; nucleotides not matched to a gene: 8. Germline CDR1 and CDR2: SGHRS and YFSETQ. The CDR3 sequence is 19 residues long. The CDR3 protein is CASSLELAGARSSYNEQFF. DNA for the CDR3: TGCGCCAGCAGCTTGGAACTAGCGGGGGCCAGAAGCTCCTACAATGAGCAGTTCTTC.

This clone was detected a few times. The gene calls are TRBV5-4 and TRBJ2-2; 7 bases fit TRBD1. CDR1 and CDR2 (germline): SGHNT, YYREEE (reference sequence). The CDR3 sequence is 16 residues long. Losses at the gene ends were 5 bases for V and 0 bases for J; bases not matched to a gene: 7. The CDR3 here is CASSLPGQTNTGELFF. The CDR3 DNA sequence: TGTGCCAGCAGTCTTCCGGGACAGACGAACACCGGGGAGCTGTTTTTT.